These 18 T cell receptor beta chains came from one sample sequenced in a study of T cells in Graves' hyperthyroidism and ophthalmopathy. Using RNA transcripts as the source, TCR beta CDR3 regions were amplified. The HTBI primer set drove a first-round RT-PCR of the TCR CDR3. In TCRdb, the multiplex PCR reads were re-called with MiXCR into one record per CDR3 protein. Of a few hundred thousand distinct CDR3 sequences listed, about 15% are singletons. Sequenced input: blood. The receptors stem from a woman aged 40 to 50 with Graves' hyperthyroidism that later progressed to Graves' ophthalmopathy.

This clonotype was counted ten times or more. The gene calls are TRBV5-1 and TRBJ1-1; possibly TRBD1 for D (5 bases). This CDR3 region has 14 residues. Trimming cost V 0 bases and J 4 bases, with 10 bases left between them. Germline V gene data show CDR1 as SGHRS and CDR2 as YFSETQ. CDR3 region: CASSLARAGTEAFF. The CDR3 nucleotides read TGCGCCAGCAGCTTGGCCAGGGCTGGCACTGAAGCTTTCTTT.

The rearrangement joins TRBV6-5 to TRBJ2-1; tentatively, D is TRBD2 (6 bases). The CDR3 runs to 14 residues. With 2 bases removed from V and 7 bases from J, the gap between germline ends came to 12 bases. Germline V CDR1 and CDR2: MNHEY, SVGAGI. CDR3 loop: CASSYPASGNEQFF. CDR3 DNA sequence: TGTGCCAGCAGTTACCCGGCCAGCGGGAATGAGCAGTTCTTC.

This clonotype was counted a single time. The chain couples TRBV4-1 to TRBJ2-1, with D possibly being TRBD2 (5 bases). V was shortened by 1 base and J by 7 bases, with 20 bases between the two germline ends. The CDR3 sequence is 17 residues long. In germline, CDR1 is MGHRA, CDR2 YSYEKL. The CDR3 DNA reads TGCGCCAGCAGCCAAGGGTCCGGACTGAAATTAGCTAATGAGCAGTTCTTC. This gives the protein CASSQGSGLKLANEQFF.

The gene calls are TRBV6-5 and TRBJ2-3; perhaps TRBD2 as D (6 bases). The CDR3 is made up of 15 amino acids. Germline V gene data show CDR1 as MNHEY and CDR2 as SVGAGI. Trimming removed 4 bases at V and 5 bases at J, with 16 bases between. CDR3 protein: CASSWDSRKVDTQYF. Written as DNA, the CDR3 is TGTGCCAGCAGTTGGGACTCTCGTAAAGTAGATACGCAGTATTTT.

This clonotype occurred many times. The genes are TRBV29-1 and TRBJ2-3; D possibly corresponds to TRBD1 (6 bases). Germline-derived CDR1 and CDR2 are SQVTM and ANQGSEA. The CDR3 loop spans 13 amino acids. The germline V and J ends were trimmed by 4 bases and 0 bases, with 8 bases remaining between them. The DNA for the CDR3 is TGCAGCGTTGTCCAGGGGAGCACAGATACGCAGTATTTT. Its translation: CSVVQGSTDTQYF.

The DNA for the CDR3 is TGTGCCAGCAGCTTAGGAGGGTTCTCCTACGAGCAGTACTTC. Translation gives CASSLGGFSYEQYF. This chain connects TRBV7-9 to TRBJ2-7; TRBD2 might be the D (5 bases). Germline V lookup: CDR1 SEHNR, CDR2 FQNEAQ (reference sequence). The CDR3 runs to 14 residues. V shed 1 base and J shed 0 bases, with 7 bases lying between them.

This clonotype appeared a single time. This CDR3 is missing its conserved last phenylalanine or tryptophan, likely due to a read error. V gene TRBV11-2 combines with J gene TRBJ2-5; the D is unclear. CDR1 and CDR2 from the germline V gene are SGHAT and FQNNGV. The CDR3 has 14 residues. With 4 bases removed from V and 2 bases from J, the gap between germline ends came to 11 bases. This CDR3 reads CASSYSGSQETQYC. The CDR3 bases are TGTGCCAGCAGCTATTCTGGCAGTCAAGAGACCCAGTACTGC.

This clonotype was counted ten times or more. V is TRBV12-3 or TRBV12-4 and J is TRBJ2-2; D is ambiguous. The germline V and J ends were trimmed by 3 bases and 3 bases, with 5 bases remaining between them. The CDR3 totals 13 residues. In DNA form, the CDR3 reads TGTGCCAGCAGTTTTGGGGACACCGGGGAGCTGTTTTTT. Residues: CASSFGDTGELFF.

This clonotype was observed many times. The gene calls are TRBV7-9 and TRBJ1-1; no definite D call. CDR1 and CDR2 from the germline V gene are SEHNR and FQNEAQ (reference sequence). The V end was cut by 4 bases, the J end by 5 bases, with 11 bases between. The CDR3 is 13 residues long. In DNA, the CDR3 is TGTGCCAGCAGCTCAATCGTTGTAACTGAAGCTTTCTTT. Its translation: CASSSIVVTEAFF.

This clonotype was seen many times. V usage is TRBV6-1 and J usage is TRBJ2-7, with D possibly matching TRBD1 (5 bases). Trimming cost V 11 bases and J 0 bases, with 17 bases left between them. The CDR3 spans 14 residues. Germline V lookup: CDR1 MNHNS, CDR2 SASEGT. CDR3 sequence (DNA): TGTGCCTGCACTTGGACACGGAGCTCCTACGAGCAGTACTTC. Residues: CACTWTRSSYEQYF.

This clonotype was counted ten times or more. The CDR3: CASRLQGVAEAFF. In nucleotides, the CDR3 is TGTGCCAGCAGACTCCAGGGGGTGGCTGAAGCTTTCTTT. The J gene is TRBJ1-1, the V gene TRBV12-3 or TRBV12-4, with TRBD1 identical over 7 bases. V dropped 6 bases and J dropped 6; count of bases not matched to a gene: 7. This CDR3 contains 13 residues.

This clonotype was seen a few times. V is TRBV14 and J is TRBJ2-4, with D possibly being TRBD1 or TRBD2 (5 bases each). Between the trimmed V and J ends, which lost 0 bases and 8 bases, there was a span of 11 bases. Germline CDR1 is SGHDN and CDR2 is FVKESK. The CDR3 is 14 residues long. CDR3 region: CASSQDGDGHIQYF. The CDR3 DNA is TGTGCCAGCAGCCAAGACGGGGACGGCCACATTCAGTACTTC. Complete variable domain (other parts from reference TRBV14 and TRBJ2-4): EAGVTQFPSHSVIEKGQTVTLRCDPISGHDNLYWYRRVMGKEIKFLLHFVKESKQDESGMPNNRFLAERTGGTYSTLKVQPAELEDSGVYFCASSQDGDGHIQYFGAGTRLSVL.

This clonotype appeared many times. The chain has TRBV15 and TRBJ2-5, with no clear D. Germline V gene lookup returns CDR1 LNHNV and CDR2 YYDKDF (reference sequence). The CDR3 spans 11 residues. Trimming cost V 6 bases and J 5 bases, with 7 bases left between them. CDR3: CATRAWETQYF. DNA for the CDR3: TGTGCCACCAGGGCTTGGGAGACCCAGTACTTC.

This clonotype appeared a few times. The V call is TRBV19, the J call TRBJ1-2, with D possibly matching TRBD1 (6 bases). The CDR3 is 16 amino acids. From germline, CDR1 is LNHDA and CDR2 SQIVND (reference sequence). V lost 5 bases and J lost 3, with 19 bases in between. DNA of the CDR3: TGTGCCAGTAGTCGCAAAACCACCCCAGGGGACTATGGCTACACCTTC. Its translation is CASSRKTTPGDYGYTF.

This clonotype was found many times. The chain employs TRBV18 and TRBJ2-7; 7 bases match TRBD1. With V trimmed by 5 bases and J by 3 bases, 10 bases remained unmatched. Germline V gives CDR1 KGHSH, CDR2 LQKENI. The CDR3 is 15 amino acids. The CDR3 nucleotides read TGTGCCAGCTCAGGACAGGCCGACTGGGGCTACGAGCAGTACTTC. Translated: CASSGQADWGYEQYF.

This clonotype was seen many times. The chain recombines TRBV12-5 with TRBJ2-3, with TRBD2 as a possible D gene (5 bases). The CDR3 is 11 amino acids. V gave up 6 bases and J gave up 6 bases, with 7 bases separating them. Germline CDR1 and CDR2: LGHNT and FRNRAP. In nucleotides, the CDR3 is TGTGCTAGTGGGAGAGGGGATACGCAGTATTTT. The encoded protein is CASGRGDTQYF.

This clonotype was seen ten or more times. The chain employs TRBV4-1 and TRBJ1-4; TRBD1 might be the D (6 bases). V was pared by 3 bases and J by 3 bases, with 17 bases between. Germline-derived CDR1 and CDR2 are MGHRA and YSYEKL. There are 17 residues in the CDR3. CDR3 bases: TGCGCCAGCAGCCAGCCCCTTAGGGGGGGGGCTAATGAAAAACTGTTTTTT. Residues: CASSQPLRGGANEKLFF.

This clonotype has at least ten counts. The chain links TRBV6-1 to TRBJ2-5; D is perhaps TRBD1 (6 bases). This CDR3 comprises 12 residues. CDR1 and CDR2 from the germline V gene are MNHNS and SASEGT. V was clipped by 5 bases and J by 13 bases, with 17 bases between them. In nucleotides, the CDR3 is TGTGCCAGCAGTCCAATACAGGGCCTCCGGTACTTC. This translates into CASSPIQGLRYF.